This T cell receptor beta chain was obtained from a study of blood T cell repertoires in COVID-19. About the study: The samples span acute and convalescent COVID-19 from the United States, Italy and Spain.

Germline loops: CDR1 SNHLY, CDR2 FYNNEI. CDR3 length equals 13 residues. The trim removed 9 bases at V and 2 bases at J, leaving 6 bases unmatched. Original analysis: For nucleated cells, counts were estimated from reference gene primer amplification. The protocol was immunoSEQ multiplex PCR, while the TCRdb copy is restricted to in-frame clones and leaves out a portion. The V and J calls and the clone size are those of that table, but D and trimming were determined from the DNA. The sample includes 250,000 to 400,000 clones, around 88% seen only once; the top ten take 1.5% to 2%. Enrolment of Seattle patients took place during active infection, and they were followed longitudinally.

The clonotype originates from a woman younger than 45 with COVID-19, enrolled during active disease. The sequencing sample was made of peripheral blood. This rearrangement joins TRBV2 to TRBJ2-7; 8 nucleotides line up with TRBD1. For the CDR3, the DNA is TGTGCCAGTTTACAGGGGGTCGCCTACGAGCAGTACTTC. Protein: CASLQGVAYEQYF.